This T cell receptor beta chain stems from a study of T cell responses to AZD1222 COVID-19 vaccine. Study-wide points: Just a handful of people given AZD1222 tested seropositive at baseline. Regions 160-218 and 743-854 dominated among vaccine-associated CD4 TCRs spanning spike.

Between the trimmed V and J ends, which lost 4 bases and 5 bases, there was a span of 14 bases. The CDR3 is 15 amino acids. Germline-derived CDR1 and CDR2 are LGHDT and YNNKEL (reference sequence). Points on this clone: Its antigen remains unidentified.

Data came from immunoSEQ multiplex PCR; TCRdb stores just in-frame clones and leaves some out. The sample shows roughly 120,000 clones, around 84% of them seen only once. The rearrangement joins TRBV3-1 (or the pseudogene TRBV3-2) to TRBJ2-2; D call uncertain. The specimen was peripheral blood, collected 28 days after the second AZD1222 dose. The clonotype was recovered from an adult who received the AZD1222 COVID-19 vaccine. CDR3 coding DNA: TGTGCCAGCAGCCCCGGCAGTAAAGGGACCGGGGAGCTGTTTTTT. Protein sequence: CASSPGSKGTGELFF.